This T cell receptor (beta chain) comes out of a study of blood T cell repertoires in COVID-19. Assay used: immunoSEQ multiplex PCR; TCRdb lists only in-frame clones, some missing. Altogether a few hundred thousand clones are present, approximately 84% being singletons, with the ten largest covering 5% to 8%. Allocation to cohorts depended on clinical history reported by the participants. Up to 2 weeks before entering the study, exposed participants had met a COVID-19 case. Sequencing was done on a sample of PBMCs or T cells enriched from blood (not recorded which). This sequence was found in a woman in her 50s who had been exposed to COVID-19.

The CDR3: CASRTSGGANEQYF. CDR3 DNA sequence: TGTGCCAGCAGGACTAGCGGGGGGGCCAACGAGCAGTACTTC. V and J are TRBV2 and TRBJ2-7, with 14 bases matching TRBD2. Germline V gene sequence: CDR1 SNHLY, CDR2 FYNNEI. J gave up 5 bases and V 6 bases, and 3 bases lay outside the gene matches. The CDR3 contains 14 residues.